The sample holds many counts of the clone carrying this TCR beta chain. Its antigen is as yet unknown. TCRdb passed the PCR reads through MiXCR, listing each CDR3 protein once. The sample lists 600,000 to 650,000 distinct CDR3 sequences; about 20% were seen once. CDR3 size: 17 residues. Germline-derived CDR1 and CDR2 are LGHNA and YSLEER. The V segment lost 0 bases and the J segment 6 bases; nucleotides outside the gene matches: 8. The source of the sample is a study of molecular identifiers for immune sequencing clone quantification. Study results and limitations: Clones with over 20 RNA copies captured over 99% of effector molecules but under 1% of naive ones.

This TCR derives from a human donor in good health. Some libraries in this study had Jurkat cell RNA spiked in. The material sequenced was naive CD8+ T cells from blood, with Jurkat cell RNA spiked in. Subset reported: FACS-sorted CD8+CD4-CCR7+CD45RA+ naive T cells. The chain has TRBV4-3 and TRBJ1-6; TRBD1 matches at 7 bases. The CDR3 reads CASSQDLARGPNSPLHF. DNA of the CDR3: TGCGCCAGCAGCCAAGATTTGGCGAGGGGGCCTAATTCACCCCTCCACTTT.